Shown below are 13 T cell receptor beta chains from a single sample sequenced in a study of T-cell reconstitution after alpha-beta-depleted transplantation in children. Library preparation (for TCRbeta) was performed with unique molecular identifiers. TCRdb analysed the PCR reads with MiXCR anew, one entry per CDR3 protein. The sample contains roughly 500,000 distinct CDR3 sequences, approximately 30% of which appear only once. The starting material was PBMCs from the stem cell graft donor, obtained from the stem cell graft. The receptors were sampled from a human donor who donated a stem cell graft to a child with aplastic anemia.

The chain uses TRBV6-1 and TRBJ1-3, with TRBD1 matching over 7 bases. Germline values: CDR1 MNHNS, CDR2 SASEGT. The CDR3 is 14 residues long. V shed 6 bases and J 7 bases; nucleotides not matched to a gene: 9. CDR3 nucleotides: TGTGCCAGCAGAACAGACAGGGAGGCGAACACCATATATTTT. Protein: CASRTDREANTIYF.

This clonotype was counted between two and nine times. The chain has TRBV5-1 and TRBJ2-5, with D possibly TRBD1 on 5 matching bases. V shed 5 bases and J shed 2 bases, with 13 bases lying between them. The CDR3 is 14 residues long. Germline V gene lookup returns CDR1 SGHRS and CDR2 YFSETQ. The CDR3 coding sequence is TGCGCCAGCAGAACCAGGGCAATACAAGAGACCCAGTACTTC. Its protein product is CASRTRAIQETQYF.

V gene TRBV9 combines with J gene TRBJ1-2, with a possible D match to TRBD1 (5 bases). Trimming removed 4 bases from V and 0 bases from J, with 13 bases in between. CDR1 and CDR2 from the germline V gene are SGDLS and YYNGEE. CDR3 length: 15 amino acids. This CDR3 reads CASSLGTSANYGYTF. The CDR3 DNA is TGTGCCAGCAGCCTCGGGACGTCGGCTAACTATGGCTACACCTTC. The whole variable domain, remainder taken from reference TRBV9 and TRBJ1-2, is DSGVTQTPKHLITATGQRVTLRCSPRSGDLSVYWYQQSLDQGLQFLIQYYNGEERAKGNILERFSAQQFPDLHSELNLSSLELGDSALYFCASSLGTSANYGYTFGSGTRLTVV.

V usage is TRBV11-2 and J usage is TRBJ2-2; possible D gene TRBD2, 6 bases. The CDR3 covers 16 residues. The ends were cut back, 10 bases at V and 2 bases at J, with 20 bases in the middle. Germline loops: CDR1 SGHAT, CDR2 FQNNGV. CDR3 residues: CATPGGLASNTGELFF. For the CDR3, the DNA is TGTGCCACCCCAGGTGGGCTAGCGAGTAACACCGGGGAGCTGTTTTTT.

This clonotype was seen more than once but under ten times. The chain recombines TRBV5-6 with TRBJ2-7, with D possibly TRBD1 on 5 matching bases. The V gene's germline CDR1 is SGHDT and CDR2 YYEEEE. Trimming shortened V by 1 base and J by 4 bases, and 18 bases separated the two germline ends. The CDR3 runs to 16 residues. The CDR3 DNA follows: TGTGCCAGCAGCTTGTGGGGCCGGCTGGGGCTGTACGAGCAGTACTTC. It specifies CASSLWGRLGLYEQYF.

This clonotype was seen only a few times. The V call is TRBV9, the J call TRBJ1-4; tentative D call: TRBD1 (6 bases). The V and J ends lost 3 bases and 0 bases respectively, with 12 bases between them. Germline V gene lookup returns CDR1 SGDLS and CDR2 YYNGEE. CDR3 length equals 16 residues. The CDR3 DNA reads TGTGCCAGCAGCGCAACAGGGCGCGCAACTAATGAAAAACTGTTTTTT. Its translation: CASSATGRATNEKLFF.

This chain's CDR3 is CASRAGTGNTGELFF. CDR3 in DNA: TGTGCCAGCAGAGCCGGGACAGGGAACACCGGGGAGCTGTTTTTT. This chain uses TRBV12-3 or TRBV12-4 with TRBJ2-2, with 8 positions matching TRBD1. This CDR3 comprises 15 residues. Trimming took 6 bases from V and 1 from J; bases not matched to a gene: 4.

This clonotype has a handful of counts. The V gene is TRBV20-1, the J gene TRBJ2-3; 7 nucleotides line up with TRBD1. The CDR3 sequence is 14 residues long. V lost 3 bases, J lost 1 base, and 4 bases stayed unmatched. Germline V gives CDR1 DFQATT, CDR2 SNEGSKA (reference sequence). The CDR3 DNA follows: TGCAGTGCTAGGGGACAGATTGGCACAGATACGCAGTATTTT. This sequence encodes CSARGQIGTDTQYF.

This clonotype was observed at least ten times. This rearrangement joins TRBV20-1 to TRBJ2-2; 8 nucleotides match TRBD2. Germline CDR1 and CDR2: DFQATT and SNEGSKA (reference sequence). CDR3 length: 13 residues. Losses at the gene ends were 7 bases for V and 0 bases for J; bases not matched to a gene: 1. The CDR3 loop is CSGREANTGELFF. The DNA of the CDR3 is TGCAGTGGGCGGGAGGCGAACACCGGGGAGCTGTTTTTT.

This clonotype is a singleton in its sample. The CDR3 loop is CASRPRLAGGTGELFF. The DNA of the CDR3 is TGTGCCAGCAGACCTCGACTAGCGGGCGGCACCGGGGAGCTGTTTTTT. This chain connects TRBV6-1 to TRBJ2-2; 10 bases match TRBD2. Germline trimming cut 6 bases from V and 4 bases from J; bases unmatched to any gene: 8. Per germline, CDR1 MNHNS and CDR2 SASEGT. CDR3 size: 16 residues.

The chain uses TRBV12-3 or TRBV12-4 and TRBJ2-7, with D perhaps matching TRBD1 (6 bases). V was trimmed by 6 bases and J by 4 bases, leaving 19 bases between them. The CDR3 is 15 residues long. CDR3 loop: CASSGQYRGSYEQYF. The CDR3 nucleotides read TGTGCCAGCAGCGGACAGTACCGAGGGTCGTACGAGCAGTACTTC.

There are a few counts of this clonotype. The chain is built from TRBV7-9 and TRBJ1-4; D call uncertain. The germline V gene encodes CDR1 SEHNR and CDR2 FQNEAQ (reference sequence). The CDR3 spans 16 residues. V was cut by 3 bases and J by 0 bases, with 11 bases left in between. CDR3 sequence: CASSLGRESTNEKLFF. The CDR3 coding sequence is TGTGCCAGCAGCTTGGGAAGGGAATCAACTAATGAAAAACTGTTTTTT.

Note on this clonotype: One end of the junction fails to match germline, which may point to a read error. The CDR3 nucleotides are TGTGCCAGCTCATCACCGGGACTAGCGGCTTTTGAGCAGTTCTTC. Translated: CASSSPGLAAFEQFF. The V and J genes are TRBV18 and TRBJ2-1; 11 bases are a match to TRBD2. This CDR3 has 15 residues. Germline lookup yields CDR1 KGHSH and CDR2 LQKENI.